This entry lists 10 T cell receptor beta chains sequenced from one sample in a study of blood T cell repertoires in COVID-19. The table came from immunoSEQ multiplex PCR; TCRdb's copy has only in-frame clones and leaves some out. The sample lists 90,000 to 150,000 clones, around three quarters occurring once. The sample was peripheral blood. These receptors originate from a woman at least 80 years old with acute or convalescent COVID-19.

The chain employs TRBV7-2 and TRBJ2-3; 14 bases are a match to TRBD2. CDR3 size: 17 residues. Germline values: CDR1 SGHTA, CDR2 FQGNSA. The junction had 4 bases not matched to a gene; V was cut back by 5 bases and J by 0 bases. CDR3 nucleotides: TGTGCCAGCAGCCCGACTAGCGGGAGGGCGAGCACAGATACGCAGTATTTT. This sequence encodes CASSPTSGRASTDTQYF.

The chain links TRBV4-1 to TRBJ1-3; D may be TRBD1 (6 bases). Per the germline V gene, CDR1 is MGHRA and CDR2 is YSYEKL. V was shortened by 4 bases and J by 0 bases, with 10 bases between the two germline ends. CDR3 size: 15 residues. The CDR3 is CASSRDRISGNTIYF. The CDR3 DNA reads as TGCGCCAGCAGCCGAGACAGGATCTCTGGAAACACCATATATTTT.

CDR3 sequence: CATSRDRDTQETQYF. In nucleotides, the CDR3 is TGTGCCACCAGCAGAGATCGGGACACCCAAGAGACCCAGTACTTC. This sequence joins TRBV15 and TRBJ2-5; TRBD1 is a possible D gene (6 bases). Germline values: CDR1 LNHNV, CDR2 YYDKDF (reference sequence). This CDR3 comprises 15 residues. Trimming removed 0 bases at V and 1 base at J, with 9 bases between.

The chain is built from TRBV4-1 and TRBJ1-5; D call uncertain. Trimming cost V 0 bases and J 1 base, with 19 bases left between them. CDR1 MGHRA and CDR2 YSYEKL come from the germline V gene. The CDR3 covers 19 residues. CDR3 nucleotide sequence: TGCGCCAGCAGCCAAGATCTCGTGCCCCAAAGGAGGAGCAATCAGCCCCAGCATTTT. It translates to CASSQDLVPQRRSNQPQHF.

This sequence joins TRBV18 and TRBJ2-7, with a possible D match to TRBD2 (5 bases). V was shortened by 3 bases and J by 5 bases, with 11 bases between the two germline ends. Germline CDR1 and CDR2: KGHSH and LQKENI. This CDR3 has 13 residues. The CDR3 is CASSPTTDNEQYF. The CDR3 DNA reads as TGTGCCAGCTCACCGACTACAGATAACGAGCAGTACTTC.

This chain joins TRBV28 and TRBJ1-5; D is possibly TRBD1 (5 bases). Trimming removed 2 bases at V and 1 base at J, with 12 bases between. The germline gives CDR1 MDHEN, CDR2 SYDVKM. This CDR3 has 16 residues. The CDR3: CASSLPLTGSNQPQHF. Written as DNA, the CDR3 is TGTGCCAGCAGTTTACCCCTAACAGGAAGCAATCAGCCCCAGCATTTT.

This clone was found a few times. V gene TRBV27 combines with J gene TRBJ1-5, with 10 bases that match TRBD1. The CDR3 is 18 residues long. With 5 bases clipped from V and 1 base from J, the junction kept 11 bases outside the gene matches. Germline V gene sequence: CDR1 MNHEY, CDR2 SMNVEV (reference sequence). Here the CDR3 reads CASSPGQGVGGSNQPQHF. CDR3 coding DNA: TGTGCCAGCAGTCCTGGACAGGGGGTTGGGGGAAGCAATCAGCCCCAGCATTTT.

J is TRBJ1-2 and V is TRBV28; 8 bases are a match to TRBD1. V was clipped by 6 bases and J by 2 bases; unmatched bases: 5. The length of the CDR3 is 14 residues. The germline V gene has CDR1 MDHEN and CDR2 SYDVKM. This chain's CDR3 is CASSPGGINYGYTF. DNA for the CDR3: TGTGCCAGCAGCCCAGGGGGCATAAACTATGGCTACACCTTC.

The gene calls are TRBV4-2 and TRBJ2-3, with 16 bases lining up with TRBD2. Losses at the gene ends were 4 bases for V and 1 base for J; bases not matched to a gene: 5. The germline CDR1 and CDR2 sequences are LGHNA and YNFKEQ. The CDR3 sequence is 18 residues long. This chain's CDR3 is CASSPGTSGGAGTDTQYF. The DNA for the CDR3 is TGTGCCAGCAGCCCCGGGACTAGCGGGGGGGCGGGCACAGATACGCAGTATTTT.

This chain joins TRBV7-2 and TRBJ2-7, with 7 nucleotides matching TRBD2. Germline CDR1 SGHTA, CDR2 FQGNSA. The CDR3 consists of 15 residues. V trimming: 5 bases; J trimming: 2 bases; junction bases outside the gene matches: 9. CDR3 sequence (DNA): TGTGCCAGCAGCCAACTAGCGATACCTACCTACGAGCAGTACTTC. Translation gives CASSQLAIPTYEQYF.